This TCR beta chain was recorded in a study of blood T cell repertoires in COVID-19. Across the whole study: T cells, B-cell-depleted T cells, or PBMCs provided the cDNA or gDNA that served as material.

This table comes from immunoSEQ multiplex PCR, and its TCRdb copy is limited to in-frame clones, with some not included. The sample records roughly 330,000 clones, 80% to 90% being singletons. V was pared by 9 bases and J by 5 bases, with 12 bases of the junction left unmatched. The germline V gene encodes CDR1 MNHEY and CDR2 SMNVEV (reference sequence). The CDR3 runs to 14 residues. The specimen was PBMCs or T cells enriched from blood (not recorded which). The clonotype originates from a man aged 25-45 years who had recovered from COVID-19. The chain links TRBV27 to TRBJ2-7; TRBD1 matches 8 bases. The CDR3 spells CASMEPGQANEQYF. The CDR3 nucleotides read TGTGCCAGTATGGAACCGGGACAGGCAAACGAGCAGTACTTC.